This T cell receptor (beta chain) came from a study of T cell responses to AZD1222 COVID-19 vaccine. The method was immunoSEQ multiplex PCR; TCRdb's version includes in-frame clones alone and lacks a portion of them. The data contain about 87,000 clones, 88% of them singletons. Remarks on this clone: Its antigen is unknown.

Findings of the study overall: Sampling captured repertoires only after the peak T cell response. Baseline serostatus was positive in only five to seven AZD1222 recipients. The study found Spike-specific TCR breadth and depth rose after two AZD1222 doses.

The V end was cut by 4 bases, the J end by 0 bases, with 10 bases between. This CDR3 is built from 14 residues. This TCR was recovered from an adult in good health. The chain recombines TRBV23-1 with TRBJ2-7; D is perhaps TRBD1 (6 bases). TRBV23-1 is an open reading frame, and its role is uncertain. Here the sequenced sample was peripheral blood, taken on day 0 of AZD1222 vaccination. CDR3 nucleotides: TGCGCCAGCAGTCCAACAGGGTACTCCTACGAGCAGTACTTC. Residues: CASSPTGYSYEQYF.